One T cell receptor beta chain is described in this entry. No cognate antigen has been identified for it. No quality values exist for individual bases; no much larger clone is one base distant. Receptors were amplified or captured by 5' RACE. These reads were obtained on an Illumina HiSeq 2500. A second PCR of about 6 to 11 cycles was run with a J-beta primer mix and a sample-barcoded 5' primer. Each TCR beta cDNA molecule received a unique molecular identifier from a template-switch 5' adaptor carrying 12 random nucleotides. At least 2.5 million CDR3-containing paired-end reads were obtained from each sample. The Mint cDNA synthesis kit, primed by a TRBC-specific oligonucleotide, was used to synthesize first-strand cDNA from all RNA. Following uracil-DNA glycosylase treatment, all cDNA underwent a first 18-cycle PCR with the universal primers M1SS and BC2_uni_R. The authors' pipeline ran thus. For normalization, 1 million high-quality reads, each with a distinct molecular identifier, were randomly selected from each sample. Reads with shared molecular identifiers were discarded instead of being binned into consensus sequences. MiTCR, set to a Q25 quality threshold and the strictest error-elimination algorithm, was used for CDR3 identification, clonotype clustering and error correction. A nonparametric unseen species model with Euler transformation was used to estimate lower-bound total TCR beta diversity. TCRdb reprocessing: public reads trimmed at Q25 with fastp, clones called with MiXCR, in-frame beta chains kept. Rows with a matching CDR3 protein are joined into one entry that keeps the most common DNA and genes. None of the V and J calls come from the authors' own analysis; TCRdb made them. In this sample the table shows about 1.4 million distinct CDR3 sequences, 45% to 70% of which occur a single time. Of the sample, over 5.5% falls within the top ten clones.

From cysteine to phenylalanine, the CDR3 is 16 amino acids long. Only the CDR3 region is kept as DNA, spanning 48 bases read in frame from base 1. V is reduced by 5 bases and J by 0 bases, leaving a spacing of 14 bases between them. CDR1 SGHVS and CDR2 FQNEAQ were looked up in the germline V gene. These data belong to a study of blood T cells in healthy people across ages (dated by TCRdb to the mid-2010s). Concerning the study at large: In model experiments, template switching captured roughly one uniquely barcoded TCR beta cDNA molecule for every two T cells. Using deep sequencing normalized with unique cDNA molecular identifiers, the study measured how TCR beta repertoire diversity changes with age. Four age groups were formed from the donors: young (average roughly 15 years), middle-aged (approximately 40), aged (62) and long-lived (roughly 81). Donors of different ages were randomly distributed across sequencing lanes to avoid experimental bias. The study analyzed two additional independent replicas of 1 million unique cDNA reads from the same blood draw for two donors, one aged 18 to 30 and one aged 80 or older.

The donors were roughly 40 Caucasian individuals from Russia, aged about 6 to 100 years, who were systemically healthy. Each donor gave around 9 milliliters of peripheral blood, collected into EDTA-treated Vacutainer tubes. Ficoll-Paque density-gradient centrifugation was used to isolate PBMCs, with at least 6.5 million per sample. Trizol reagent was used to extract total RNA from the PBMCs, yielding at least 6 micrograms per sample. The percentages of naive CD45RAhigh/CD27high T cells were determined by flow cytometry on a PBMC aliquot from every donor. Beyond this particular receptor, the publication reports: Compared with the aged group, more naive CD4+ T cells, fewer expanded clones and increased TCR diversity were shown by the long-lived group, suggesting age selection. Because donor CMV infection status was unknown, age-related changes in expanded clonotypes were potentially confounded. Estimates of total diversity from one million sequenced T cells were regarded as lower bounds and underestimates. Observed TCR beta diversity per million T cells fell roughly linearly with age, and a significant reduction was already apparent by age about 43. Bulk unsorted PBMC profiling prevented conclusive comparison of naive and antigen-experienced compartments. A strong correlation was found between observed TCR beta diversity and the percentage of naive T cells measured by flow cytometry.

The sample taken for sequencing was blood. This receptor was taken from a man younger than 30 in good health. The chain employs TRBV7-8 and TRBJ2-1; confidence is insufficient to name the D gene. The CDR3 in this case is CASSLKLLSSYNEQFF. Read as DNA, the sequence is TGTGCCAGCAGCCTCAAGCTCCTGAGCTCCTACAATGAGCAGTTCTTC.